The 23 T cell receptor beta chains below come from one sample, sequenced in a study of cytomegalovirus exposure and HLA in healthy donors. Some clones are missing from TCRdb's copy, which holds only in-frame ones; the method was immunoSEQ multiplex PCR. The sample carries about 160,000 clones, 89% recorded once. The sequenced sample consisted of PBMCs. The source is a man younger than 35 in good health and CMV-seropositive.

This clone is a singleton in its sample. The chain has TRBV5-1 and TRBJ1-4; 9 nucleotides align to TRBD1. The germline gives CDR1 SGHRS, CDR2 YFSETQ. The CDR3 has 14 residues. V shed 5 bases, J shed 5 bases, and the junction held 4 bases outside the gene matches. CDR3 protein: CASRTGQGNEKLFF. The CDR3 DNA reads TGCGCCAGCAGAACGGGACAGGGCAATGAAAAACTGTTTTTT.

This chain joins TRBV25-1 and TRBJ2-1, with D possibly being TRBD2 (6 bases). The CDR3 has 14 amino acids. Germline V gene lookup returns CDR1 MGHDK and CDR2 SYGVNS. The V and J ends lost 5 bases and 3 bases respectively, with 11 bases between them. The CDR3 nucleotides read TGTGCCAGCAGTCTCCCGGGGGTCTACAATGAGCAGTTCTTC. It translates to CASSLPGVYNEQFF.

The chain employs TRBV10-3 and TRBJ1-2; D unresolved. Germline lookup yields CDR1 ENHRY and CDR2 SYGVKD. Trimming cost V 3 bases and J 3 bases, with 14 bases left between them. There are 15 residues in the CDR3. The CDR3 nucleotides are TGTGCCATCAGTGACGAACAGATGAATTACTATGGCTACACCTTC. This sequence encodes CAISDEQMNYYGYTF.

CDR3 amino acids: CASSSGLAGVWYEQYF. CDR3 DNA sequence: TGTGCCAGCAGCTCGGGACTAGCGGGAGTATGGTACGAGCAGTACTTC. The chain has TRBV7-9 and TRBJ2-7; TRBD2 aligns across 14 bases. With 4 bases clipped from V and 4 bases from J, the junction kept 6 bases outside the gene matches. Germline assignment: CDR1 SEHNR and CDR2 FQNEAQ (reference sequence). CDR3 length equals 16 residues.

The chain uses TRBV6-6 and TRBJ2-2; 8 bases agree with TRBD2. The germline CDR1 and CDR2 sequences are MNHNY and SVGAGI (reference sequence). CDR3 size: 14 residues. J lost 8 bases, V lost 7 bases, and 9 bases had no gene match. The CDR3 DNA sequence: TGTGCCAGCATTAGTAGCGGGGTTCAGGGGGAGCTGTTTTTT. Translated, it gives CASISSGVQGELFF.

This rearrangement joins TRBV5-6 to TRBJ1-1; TRBD1 matches 8 bases. The CDR3 has 16 amino acids. Germline V CDR1 and CDR2: SGHDT, YYEEEE. V shed 4 bases, J shed 1 base, and the junction held 9 bases outside the gene matches. CDR3 nucleotide sequence: TGTGCCAGCAGCGCGGGCTGGGGGACAGGGAACACTGAAGCTTTCTTT. Its protein is CASSAGWGTGNTEAFF.

CDR3 sequence: CASSLALATNEKLFF. The CDR3 nucleotides are TGCGCCAGCAGCTTGGCCCTTGCAACTAATGAAAAACTGTTTTTT. This sequence joins TRBV5-1 and TRBJ1-4; D is uncertain. V was trimmed by 0 bases and J by 0 bases, leaving 6 bases between them. This CDR3 spans 15 amino acids. CDR1 SGHRS and CDR2 YFSETQ come from the germline V gene.

The chain uses TRBV5-8 and TRBJ1-2, with a possible D match to TRBD1 (5 bases). V gave up 4 bases and J gave up 0 bases, with 13 bases separating them. The CDR3 is 15 amino acids. Germline CDR1 and CDR2: SGHTS and YDEGEE. CDR3 DNA: TGTGCCAGCAGCCGACGTGCCAGGGCTAACTATGGCTACACCTTC. It encodes CASSRRARANYGYTF.

This rearrangement joins TRBV27 to TRBJ1-1; D uncertain. The CDR3 sequence is 15 residues long. Germline V lookup: CDR1 MNHEY, CDR2 SMNVEV (reference sequence). The V end lost 1 base, the J end lost 6 bases, and 15 bases lay between the germline ends. The CDR3 sequence: CASSLWSSLAAEAFF. Written as DNA, the CDR3 is TGTGCCAGCAGTTTATGGAGTAGTTTGGCGGCTGAAGCTTTCTTT.

The rearrangement links TRBV6-5 to TRBJ1-5; TRBD1 agrees at 7 bases. Germline lookup yields CDR1 MNHEY and CDR2 SVGAGI. V shed 5 bases and J 4 bases; nucleotides not matched to a gene: 8. CDR3 size: 15 residues. The CDR3 loop reads CASSPRGFGNQPQHF. Here the CDR3 DNA reads TGTGCCAGCAGTCCCAGGGGGTTCGGTAATCAGCCCCAGCATTTT.

The chain has TRBV5-1 and TRBJ2-1; TRBD2 matches 7 bases. The CDR3 length is 17 residues. The V segment lost 0 bases and the J segment 4 bases; nucleotides outside the gene matches: 10. CDR1 is SGHRS and CDR2 is YFSETQ in the germline V gene. CDR3 in amino acids: CASSLGSGGRIYNEQFF. The CDR3 DNA reads as TGCGCCAGCAGCTTGGGTTCCGGCGGGAGAATTTACAATGAGCAGTTCTTC.

The chain links TRBV2 to TRBJ2-1; D unresolved. CDR1 and CDR2 from the germline V gene are SNHLY and FYNNEI. The CDR3 consists of 14 residues. Trimming took off 0 bases at V and 6 bases at J, with 9 bases between the two ends. The CDR3 DNA sequence: TGTGCCAGCAGTGAAGCGTTTAGCCTCAATGAGCAGTTCTTC. Translation: CASSEAFSLNEQFF.

The J gene is TRBJ2-7, the V gene TRBV6-5, with D perhaps matching TRBD2 (6 bases). The CDR3 is made up of 16 amino acids. The V end lost 6 bases, the J end lost 7 bases, and 25 bases lay between the germline ends. Germline V gene sequence: CDR1 MNHEY, CDR2 SVGAGI. The CDR3 nucleotides are TGTGCCAGCAGATACCCTCCGGGACTGGCTTCGCGGGAGCAGTACTTC. This codes for CASRYPPGLASREQYF.

The rearrangement uses TRBV18 and TRBJ2-7; TRBD2 agrees at 10 bases. Germline values: CDR1 KGHSH, CDR2 LQKENI. The CDR3 is 14 residues long. V lost 4 bases to trimming and J lost 5 bases; unmatched junction nucleotides: 5. The CDR3 protein is CASSLGTSEDEQYF. The CDR3 nucleotides read TGTGCCAGCTCACTCGGGACTAGCGAAGACGAGCAGTACTTC.

V is TRBV19 and J is TRBJ1-5, with D tentatively TRBD1 (6 bases). CDR1 is LNHDA and CDR2 is SQIVND in the germline V gene (reference sequence). This CDR3 is built from 16 residues. V gave up 7 bases and J gave up 6 bases, with 22 bases separating them. CDR3 amino acids: CASTPLGDTGSQPQHF. The CDR3 nucleotides read TGTGCCAGTACCCCTCTAGGGGACACTGGAAGTCAGCCCCAGCATTTT.

The V gene is TRBV27, the J gene TRBJ2-3; TRBD2 is a possible D gene (5 bases). There are 14 residues in the CDR3. Germline CDR1 reads MNHEY; CDR2 reads SMNVEV (reference sequence). Trimming stripped 7 bases from V and 1 base from J, with 12 bases between. CDR3 nucleotides: TGTGCCAGCACTAAGAGCGGACGCACAGATACGCAGTATTTT. Protein: CASTKSGRTDTQYF.

The J gene is TRBJ2-2, the V gene TRBV29-1; the match to TRBD1 covers 8 bases. With 4 bases clipped from V and 3 bases from J, the junction kept 7 bases outside the gene matches. The CDR3 loop spans 15 amino acids. The V gene's germline CDR1 is SQVTM and CDR2 ANQGSEA. The CDR3 DNA is TGCAGCGTTGGCCTGGACAGGGTGGACACCGGGGAGCTGTTTTTT. This gives the protein CSVGLDRVDTGELFF.

The rearrangement joins TRBV25-1 to TRBJ2-7; 9 nucleotides agree with TRBD2. V shed 6 bases and J 1 base; nucleotides not matched to a gene: 4. Germline lookup yields CDR1 MGHDK and CDR2 SYGVNS. This CDR3 spans 14 amino acids. DNA of the CDR3: TGTGCCAGCAGAGAAGCGGGAGGTTCCTACGAGCAGTACTTC. Encoded protein: CASREAGGSYEQYF.

V is TRBV28 and J is TRBJ1-1; TRBD1 aligns across 9 bases. V lost 9 bases to trimming and J lost 0 bases; unmatched junction nucleotides: 14. The CDR3 totals 17 residues. CDR1 and CDR2 (germline): MDHEN, SYDVKM. The CDR3 DNA is TGTGCCAGTAAACAGGGGGCGCTGAGCGGTATGAACACTGAAGCTTTCTTT. Amino acid sequence: CASKQGALSGMNTEAFF.

In its sample, this clone was seen once. The CDR3 reads CASSLIPVSRSPGEQYF. The CDR3 nucleotides read TGCGCCAGCAGCTTAATCCCGGTTAGTAGGTCCCCGGGTGAGCAGTACTTC. V gene TRBV5-1 combines with J gene TRBJ2-7; D uncertain. The V gene lost 2 bases and the J gene lost 7 bases, with 25 bases spanning the gap. Germline values: CDR1 SGHRS, CDR2 YFSETQ. The CDR3 contains 17 residues.

This chain links TRBV2 with TRBJ2-1; D is perhaps TRBD2 (6 bases). With 4 bases removed from V and 9 bases from J, the gap between germline ends came to 16 bases. Germline V gene lookup returns CDR1 SNHLY and CDR2 FYNNEI. CDR3 length: 14 amino acids. CDR3: CASSGLVRAVEQFF. CDR3 DNA sequence: TGTGCCAGCAGTGGACTAGTCCGAGCCGTTGAGCAGTTCTTC.

The rearrangement joins TRBV4-1 to TRBJ2-7, with 9 bases that match TRBD2. The CDR3 is 15 amino acids. Germline assignment: CDR1 MGHRA and CDR2 YSYEKL. J was trimmed by 3 bases and V by 3 bases; bases with no gene match: 6. The CDR3 DNA follows: TGCGCCAGCAGCCATAAGACTAGCGGAGACTACGAGCAGTACTTC. The encoded protein is CASSHKTSGDYEQYF.

CDR3 bases: TGTGCCAGCTCACCAGCCAGTCCTTATACAACTAATGAAAAACTGTTTTTT. Its protein is CASSPASPYTTNEKLFF. The chain links TRBV18 to TRBJ1-4, with D hard to call. V was clipped by 2 bases and J by 0 bases, with 13 bases between them. The CDR3 contains 17 residues. The germline CDR1 and CDR2 sequences are KGHSH and LQKENI.